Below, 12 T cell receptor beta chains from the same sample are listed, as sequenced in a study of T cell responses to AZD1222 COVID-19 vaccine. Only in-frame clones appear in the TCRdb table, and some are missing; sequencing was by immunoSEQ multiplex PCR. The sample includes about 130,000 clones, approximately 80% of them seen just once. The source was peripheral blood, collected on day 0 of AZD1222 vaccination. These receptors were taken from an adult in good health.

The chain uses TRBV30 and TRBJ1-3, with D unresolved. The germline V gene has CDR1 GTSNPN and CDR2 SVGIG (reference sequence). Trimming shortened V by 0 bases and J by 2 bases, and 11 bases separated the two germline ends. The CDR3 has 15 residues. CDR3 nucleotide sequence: TGTGCCTGGAGTGTAACTTTTTCCGCTGGAAACACCATATATTTT. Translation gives CAWSVTFSAGNTIYF.

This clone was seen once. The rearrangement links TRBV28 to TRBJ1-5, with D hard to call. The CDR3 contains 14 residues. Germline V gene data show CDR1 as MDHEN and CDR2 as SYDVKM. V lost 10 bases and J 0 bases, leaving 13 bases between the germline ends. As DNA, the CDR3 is TGTGCCACTCAAAGAGGGTATAGCAATCAGCCCCAGCATTTT. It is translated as CATQRGYSNQPQHF.

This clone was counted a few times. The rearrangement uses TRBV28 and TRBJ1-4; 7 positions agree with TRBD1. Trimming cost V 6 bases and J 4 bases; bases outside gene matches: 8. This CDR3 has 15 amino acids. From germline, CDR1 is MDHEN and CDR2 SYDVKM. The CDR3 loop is CASSPDRDFNEKLFF. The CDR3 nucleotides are TGTGCCAGCAGCCCAGACAGGGACTTTAATGAAAAACTGTTTTTT.

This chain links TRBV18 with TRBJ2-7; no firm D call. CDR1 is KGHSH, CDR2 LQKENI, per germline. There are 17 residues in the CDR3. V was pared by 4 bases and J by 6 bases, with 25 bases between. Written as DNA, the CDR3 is TGTGCCAGCTCACGAGACCCGCCCCTGGGATTGGGCCTCGAGCAGTACTTC. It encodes CASSRDPPLGLGLEQYF. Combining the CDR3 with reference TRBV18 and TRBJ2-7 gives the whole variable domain NAGVMQNPRHLVRRRGQEARLRCSPMKGHSHVYWYRQLPEEGLKFMVYLQKENIIDESGMPKERFSAEFPKEGPSILRIQQVVRGDSAAYFCASSRDPPLGLGLEQYFGPGTRLTVT.

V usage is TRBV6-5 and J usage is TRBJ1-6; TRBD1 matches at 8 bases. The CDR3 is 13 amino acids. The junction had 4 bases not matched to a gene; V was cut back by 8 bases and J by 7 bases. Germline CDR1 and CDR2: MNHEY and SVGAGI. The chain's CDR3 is CASLGQGNSPLHF. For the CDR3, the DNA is TGTGCCAGCCTCGGACAGGGAAATTCACCCCTCCACTTT.

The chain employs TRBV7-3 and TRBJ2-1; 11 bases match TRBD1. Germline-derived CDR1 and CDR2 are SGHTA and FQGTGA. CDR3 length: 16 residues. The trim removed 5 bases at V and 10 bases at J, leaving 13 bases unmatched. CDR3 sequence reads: CASSPLRTGGLEEQFF. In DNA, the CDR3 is TGTGCCAGCAGCCCCCTTAGGACAGGGGGCCTCGAAGAGCAGTTCTTC.

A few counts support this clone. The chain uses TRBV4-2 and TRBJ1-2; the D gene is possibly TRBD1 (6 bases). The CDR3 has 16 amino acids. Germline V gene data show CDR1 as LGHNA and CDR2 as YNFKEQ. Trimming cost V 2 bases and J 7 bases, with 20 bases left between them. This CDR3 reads CASSQPDARGLSGYTF. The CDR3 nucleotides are TGTGCCAGCAGCCAACCGGACGCTCGGGGGCTGAGTGGCTACACCTTC.

DNA of the CDR3: TGTGCCAGCAGGCGACAGGGTGCTTCCTACGAGCAGTACTTC. This sequence encodes CASRRQGASYEQYF. This rearrangement joins TRBV28 to TRBJ2-7; the match to TRBD1 covers 7 bases. Germline V CDR1 and CDR2: MDHEN, SYDVKM. The CDR3 runs 14 residues. With 6 bases clipped from V and 1 base from J, the junction kept 6 bases outside the gene matches.

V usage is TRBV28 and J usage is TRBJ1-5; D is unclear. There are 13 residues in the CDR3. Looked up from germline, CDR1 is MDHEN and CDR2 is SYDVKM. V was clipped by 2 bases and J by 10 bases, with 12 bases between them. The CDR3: CASSLIGKSPQHF. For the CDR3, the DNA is TGTGCCAGCAGTTTAATAGGGAAAAGTCCCCAGCATTTT.

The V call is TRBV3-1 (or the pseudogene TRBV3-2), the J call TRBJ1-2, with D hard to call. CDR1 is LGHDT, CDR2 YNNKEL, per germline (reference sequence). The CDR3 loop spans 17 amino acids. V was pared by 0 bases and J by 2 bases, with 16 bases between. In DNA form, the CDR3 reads TGTGCCAGCAGCCAAGAAATGGAGCTTCCCCAAAACTATGGCTACACCTTC. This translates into CASSQEMELPQNYGYTF.

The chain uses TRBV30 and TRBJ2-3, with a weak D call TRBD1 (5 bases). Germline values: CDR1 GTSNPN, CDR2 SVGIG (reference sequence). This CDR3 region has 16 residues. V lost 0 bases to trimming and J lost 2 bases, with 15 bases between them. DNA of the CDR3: TGTGCCTGGAGTGTACTCCAGGGCCGCTACACAGATACGCAGTATTTT. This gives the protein CAWSVLQGRYTDTQYF.

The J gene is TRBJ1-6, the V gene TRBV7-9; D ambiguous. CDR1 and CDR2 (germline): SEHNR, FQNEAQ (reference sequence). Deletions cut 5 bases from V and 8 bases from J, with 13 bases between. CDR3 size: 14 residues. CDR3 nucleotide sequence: TGTGCCAGCAGCGCCACTTATGGCGATTCACCCCTCCACTTT. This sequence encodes CASSATYGDSPLHF.